This record covers a single TCR beta chain. The data originate from a study of blood T cell repertoires in COVID-19. The wider study: From T cells, B-cell-depleted T cells, or PBMCs came the material, which was cDNA or gDNA.

The CDR3 is 15 amino acids. Germline loops: CDR1 SEHNR, CDR2 FQNEAQ (reference sequence). The V and J ends lost 8 bases and 6 bases, in that order; junction bases with no gene match: 14. Original data processing: Cell counts per sample came from amplifying reference gene primers. Only in-frame clones appear in the TCRdb table, and some are missing; sequencing was by immunoSEQ multiplex PCR. V, J and clone size were drawn from that table, and D and trimming were deduced from the DNA. The sample includes around 87,000 clones, about four fifths of them seen just once. Sequencing was done on a sample of peripheral blood. V and J are TRBV7-9 and TRBJ1-2, with 8 bases that match TRBD1. This receptor was identified in a woman over 75 with acute or convalescent COVID-19. The CDR3 DNA follows: TGTGCCAGCTGGAATCCCCAGGGGGCTTTTCATGGCTACACCTTC. This gives the protein CASWNPQGAFHGYTF.